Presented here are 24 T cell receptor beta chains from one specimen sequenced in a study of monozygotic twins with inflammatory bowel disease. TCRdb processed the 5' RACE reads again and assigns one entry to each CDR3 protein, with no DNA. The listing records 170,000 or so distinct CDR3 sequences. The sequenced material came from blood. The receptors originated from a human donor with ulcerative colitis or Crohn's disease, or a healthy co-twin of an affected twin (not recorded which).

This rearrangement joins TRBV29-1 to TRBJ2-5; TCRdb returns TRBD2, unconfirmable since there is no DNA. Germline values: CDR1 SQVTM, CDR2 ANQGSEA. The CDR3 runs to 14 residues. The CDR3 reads CSVSTGALQETQYF.

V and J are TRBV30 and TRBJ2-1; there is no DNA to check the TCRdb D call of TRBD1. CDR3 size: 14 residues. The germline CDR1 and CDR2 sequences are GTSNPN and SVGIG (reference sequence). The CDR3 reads CAWSSGGRYNEQFF.

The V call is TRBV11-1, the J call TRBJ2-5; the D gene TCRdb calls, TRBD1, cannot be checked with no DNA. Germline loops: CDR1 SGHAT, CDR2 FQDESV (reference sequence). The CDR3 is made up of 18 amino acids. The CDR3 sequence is CASSLVVSWEGAQETQYF.

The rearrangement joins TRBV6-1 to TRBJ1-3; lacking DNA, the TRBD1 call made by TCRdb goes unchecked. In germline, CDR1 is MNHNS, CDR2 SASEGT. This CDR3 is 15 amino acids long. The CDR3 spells CASSGAGGVGNTIYF.

The CDR3 spells CASSPGLRSGQETQYF. V usage is TRBV6-1 and J usage is TRBJ2-5; without DNA, the TCRdb call of TRBD2 cannot be checked. This CDR3 spans 16 amino acids. Germline V gene sequence: CDR1 MNHNS, CDR2 SASEGT.

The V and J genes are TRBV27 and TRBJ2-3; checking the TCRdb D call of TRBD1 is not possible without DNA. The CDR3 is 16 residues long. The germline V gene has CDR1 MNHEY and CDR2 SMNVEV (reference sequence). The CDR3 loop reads CASSPLGGLSTDTQYF.

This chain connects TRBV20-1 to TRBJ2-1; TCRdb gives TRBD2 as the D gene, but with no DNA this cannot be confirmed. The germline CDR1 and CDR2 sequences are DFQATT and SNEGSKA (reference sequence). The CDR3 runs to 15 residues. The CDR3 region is CSAHNSGGPYNEQFF.

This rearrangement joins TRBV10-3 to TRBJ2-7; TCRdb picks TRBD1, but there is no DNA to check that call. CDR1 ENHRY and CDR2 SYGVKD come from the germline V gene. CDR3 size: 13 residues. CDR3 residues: CAISRDGPYEQYF.

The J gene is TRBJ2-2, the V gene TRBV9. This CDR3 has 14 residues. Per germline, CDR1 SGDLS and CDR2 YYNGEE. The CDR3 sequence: CASSVASNTGELFF.

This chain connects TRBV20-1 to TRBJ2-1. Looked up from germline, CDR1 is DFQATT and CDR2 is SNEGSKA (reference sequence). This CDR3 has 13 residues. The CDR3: CSARGRSYNEQFF.

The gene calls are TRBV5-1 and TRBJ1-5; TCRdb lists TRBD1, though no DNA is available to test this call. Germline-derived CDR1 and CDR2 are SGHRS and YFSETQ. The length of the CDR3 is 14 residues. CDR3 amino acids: CASSLAPGDQPQHF.

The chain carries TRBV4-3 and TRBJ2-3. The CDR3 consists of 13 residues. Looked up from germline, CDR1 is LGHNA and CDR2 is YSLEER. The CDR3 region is CASSQALGDTQYF.

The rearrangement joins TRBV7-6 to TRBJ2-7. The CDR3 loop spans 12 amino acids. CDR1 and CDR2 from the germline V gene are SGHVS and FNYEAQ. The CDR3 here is CASSPDQDEQYF.

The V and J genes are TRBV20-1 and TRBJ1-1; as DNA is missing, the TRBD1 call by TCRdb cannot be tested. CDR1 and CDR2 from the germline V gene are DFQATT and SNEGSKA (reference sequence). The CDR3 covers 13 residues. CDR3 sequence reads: CSARDGGAGEAFF.

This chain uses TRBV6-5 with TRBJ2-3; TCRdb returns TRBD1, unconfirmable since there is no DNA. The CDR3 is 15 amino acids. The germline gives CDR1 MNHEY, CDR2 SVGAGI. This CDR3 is CASSSPTGGRDTQYF.

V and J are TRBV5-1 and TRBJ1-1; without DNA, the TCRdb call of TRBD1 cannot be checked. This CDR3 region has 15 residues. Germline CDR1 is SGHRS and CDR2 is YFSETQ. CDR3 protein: CASSLLGQANTEAFF.

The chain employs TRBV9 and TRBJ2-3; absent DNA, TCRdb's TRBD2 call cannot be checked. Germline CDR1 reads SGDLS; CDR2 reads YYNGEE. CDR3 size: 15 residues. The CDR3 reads CASSLSGRGTDTQYF.

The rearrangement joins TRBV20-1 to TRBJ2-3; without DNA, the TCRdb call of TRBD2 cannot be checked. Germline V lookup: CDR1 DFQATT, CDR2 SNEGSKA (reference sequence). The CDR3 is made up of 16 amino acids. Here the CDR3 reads CSASKRLAGVTDTQYF.

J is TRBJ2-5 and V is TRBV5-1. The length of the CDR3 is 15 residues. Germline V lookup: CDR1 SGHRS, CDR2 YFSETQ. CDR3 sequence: CASSLNTADQETQYF.

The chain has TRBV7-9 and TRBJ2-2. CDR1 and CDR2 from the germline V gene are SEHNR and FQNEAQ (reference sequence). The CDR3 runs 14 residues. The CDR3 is CASSLLLGTGELFF.

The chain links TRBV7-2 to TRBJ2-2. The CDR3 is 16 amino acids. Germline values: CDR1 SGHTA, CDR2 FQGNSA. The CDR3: CASRLAGAANTGELFF.

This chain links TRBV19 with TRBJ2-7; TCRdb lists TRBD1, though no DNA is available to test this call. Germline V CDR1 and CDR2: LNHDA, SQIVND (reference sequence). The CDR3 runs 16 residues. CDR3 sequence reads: CASSPEWGYLPYEQYF.

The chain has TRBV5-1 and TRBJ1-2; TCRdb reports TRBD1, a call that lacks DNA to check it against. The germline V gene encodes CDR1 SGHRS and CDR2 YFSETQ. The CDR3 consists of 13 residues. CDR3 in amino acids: CASSRGSDYGYTF.

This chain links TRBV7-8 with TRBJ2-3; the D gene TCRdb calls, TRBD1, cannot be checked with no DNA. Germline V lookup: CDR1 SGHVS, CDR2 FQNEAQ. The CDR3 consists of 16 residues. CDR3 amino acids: CASSTRQASFADTQYF.